Shown below are 27 T cell receptor beta chains from a single sample sequenced in a study of Ad26.COV2.S vaccination and SARS-CoV-2 variants. Profiling relied on immunoSEQ multiplex PCR, and the TCRdb table lists in-frame clones only, not all of them. The table lists a few hundred thousand clones, about nine tenths of them singletons. The sample's treatment: 15 to 20 received Ad26.COV2.S at low or high dose, single or two shots; 5 received placebo; per-sample allocation not given. Collection of the samples took place on day 63 after the first injection of vaccine or placebo. Specimen: peripheral blood, collected in a trial of Ad26.COV2.S vaccine versus placebo. These receptors all come from a person aged 18-60 years who received the Ad26.COV2.S COVID-19 vaccine or a placebo.

This clone was counted once. The J gene is TRBJ1-1, the V gene TRBV21-1; the table calls TRBD1, which could not be checked here. TRBV21-1 is a listed pseudogene. CDR3 size: 17 residues. CDR3 sequence (DNA): TGTGCCAGCAGCAAAGAAGTCAGGCAAACATTGAACACTGAAGCTTTCTTT. It is translated as CASSKEVRQTLNTEAFF.

The genes are TRBV30 and TRBJ2-1; D is unresolved. With 1 base removed from V and 5 bases from J, the gap between germline ends came to 3 bases. This CDR3 has 11 amino acids. Germline V lookup: CDR1 GTSNPN, CDR2 SVGIG (reference sequence). CDR3 DNA: TGTGCCTGGAGTGCCAACAATGAGCAGTTCTTC. It encodes CAWSANNEQFF. The full variable domain, in which reference TRBV30 and TRBJ2-1 provide the parts outside the CDR3, is SQTIHQWPATLVQPVGSPLSLECTVEGTSNPNLYWYRQAAGRGLQLLFYSVGIGQISSEVPQNLSASRPQDRQFILSSKKLLLSDSGFYLCAWSANNEQFFGPGTRLTVL.

The rearrangement uses TRBV3-1 (or the pseudogene TRBV3-2) and TRBJ1-2, with 8 bases aligning to TRBD1. Germline V gives CDR1 LGHDT, CDR2 YNNKEL (reference sequence). After removal of 6 bases from V and 5 bases from J, the junction contained 8 bases not matched to a gene. The CDR3 runs to 14 residues. In DNA, the CDR3 is TGTGCCAGCAGTCCGACAGGGGAGGCGTATGGCTACACCTTC. It codes for CASSPTGEAYGYTF.

V and J are TRBV28 and TRBJ1-1; D is perhaps TRBD1 (6 bases). The CDR3 spans 14 residues. The V gene's germline CDR1 is MDHEN and CDR2 SYDVKM. Trimming stripped 4 bases from V and 2 bases from J, with 11 bases between. For the CDR3, the DNA is TGTGCCAGCAGTTCCCTAGGGGGAAACACTGAAGCTTTCTTT. This gives the protein CASSSLGGNTEAFF.

This chain uses TRBV19 with TRBJ1-1; a possible D gene is TRBD1 (6 bases). Trimming cost V 5 bases and J 4 bases, with 11 bases left between them. This CDR3 contains 13 residues. Germline loops: CDR1 LNHDA, CDR2 SQIVND (reference sequence). CDR3 protein: CASSLGGGTEAFF. CDR3 bases: TGTGCCAGTAGTCTTGGGGGCGGCACTGAAGCTTTCTTT.

The V call is TRBV19, the J call TRBJ2-4, with a weak D call TRBD1 (5 bases). This CDR3 contains 16 residues. With 4 bases removed from V and 0 bases from J, the gap between germline ends came to 13 bases. CDR1 and CDR2 from the germline V gene are LNHDA and SQIVND (reference sequence). The CDR3, as DNA: TGTGCCAGTAGTACCGGACACCAACTAGCCAAAAACATTCAGTACTTC. Amino acid sequence: CASSTGHQLAKNIQYF.

The genes are TRBV12-3 or TRBV12-4 and TRBJ1-3; 7 bases match TRBD1. The CDR3 is made up of 13 amino acids. J gave up 3 bases and V 9 bases, and 5 bases lay outside the gene matches. The CDR3 here is CASEGALGNTIYF. CDR3 nucleotide sequence: TGTGCCAGTGAGGGGGCTCTTGGAAACACCATATATTTT.

The chain has TRBV30 and TRBJ1-1; possible D gene TRBD1, 6 bases. The V gene's germline CDR1 is GTSNPN and CDR2 SVGIG (reference sequence). V was pared by 4 bases and J by 4 bases, with 13 bases between. This CDR3 region has 13 residues. The CDR3 region is CAWTTTGGTEAFF. For the CDR3, the DNA is TGTGCCTGGACAACGACAGGTGGCACTGAAGCTTTCTTT.

The V and J genes are TRBV4-2 and TRBJ2-1; 10 nucleotides line up with TRBD2. Losses at the gene ends were 0 bases for V and 3 bases for J; bases not matched to a gene: 11. The CDR3 is 19 residues long. Germline V gives CDR1 LGHNA, CDR2 YNFKEQ. This CDR3 is CASSQEGVASGGVYNEQFF. For the CDR3, the DNA is TGTGCCAGCAGCCAAGAAGGAGTGGCCAGCGGGGGGGTCTACAATGAGCAGTTCTTC.

This clone came up once. This chain joins TRBV6-5 and TRBJ1-2; 7 bases fit TRBD1. Losses at the gene ends were 3 bases for V and 5 bases for J; bases not matched to a gene: 6. Germline loops: CDR1 MNHEY, CDR2 SVGAGI. CDR3 size: 14 residues. CDR3 sequence reads: CASSYRTGPYGYTF. The CDR3, as DNA: TGTGCCAGCAGTTATAGGACAGGCCCGTATGGCTACACCTTC.

The V and J genes are TRBV27 and TRBJ2-5, with a possible D match to TRBD2 (6 bases). V dropped 2 bases and J dropped 4 bases, with 14 bases sitting between them. Germline CDR1 reads MNHEY; CDR2 reads SMNVEV (reference sequence). The CDR3 contains 15 residues. The CDR3 protein is CASSLKRGGSETQYF. The CDR3 DNA reads TGTGCCAGCAGTTTAAAGAGGGGAGGATCAGAGACCCAGTACTTC.

V gene TRBV4-2 combines with J gene TRBJ2-5; 8 nucleotides line up with TRBD2. Germline lookup yields CDR1 LGHNA and CDR2 YNFKEQ. This CDR3 has 17 residues. V dropped 1 base and J dropped 5; count of bases not matched to a gene: 12. CDR3 amino acids: CASSQAKSGGPGETQYF. CDR3 nucleotide sequence: TGTGCCAGCAGCCAAGCAAAAAGCGGGGGCCCGGGGGAGACCCAGTACTTC.

This clone was seen a single time. The rearrangement links TRBV7-3 to TRBJ1-1; 8 nucleotides agree with TRBD1. With 5 bases clipped from V and 5 bases from J, the junction kept 4 bases outside the gene matches. Germline lookup yields CDR1 SGHTA and CDR2 FQGTGA. There are 13 residues in the CDR3. For the CDR3, the DNA is TGTGCCAGCAGCCTCACAGGGGGGACTGAAGCTTTCTTT. It codes for CASSLTGGTEAFF.

This clone is a singleton in its sample. V usage is TRBV12-3 or TRBV12-4 and J usage is TRBJ2-1; D is possibly TRBD1 or TRBD2 (5 bases each). V lost 0 bases and J 9 bases, leaving 6 bases between the germline ends. The CDR3 runs to 12 residues. The CDR3 region has the DNA TGTGCCAGCAGTTTAGCGGGGGTTGAGCAGTTCTTC. Translating it yields CASSLAGVEQFF.

Remarks on this clone: One junction end disagrees with the germline gene, perhaps due to a read error. The rearrangement links TRBV20-1 to TRBJ1-4, with D unresolved. CDR3 length: 11 amino acids. Germline assignment: CDR1 DFQATT and CDR2 SNEGSKA (reference sequence). The CDR3 nucleotides read TGTTCGAATAAGGGTAATGAAAAACTGTTTTTT. Its protein is CSNKGNEKLFF.

The J gene is TRBJ1-2, the V gene TRBV27, with 9 positions matching TRBD1. There are 14 residues in the CDR3. CDR1 is MNHEY and CDR2 is SMNVEV in the germline V gene (reference sequence). Unmatched junction bases numbered 7, after V lost 4 bases and J lost 7 bases. CDR3 sequence reads: CASSSGTGWGGYTF. The CDR3 DNA reads as TGTGCCAGCAGTTCCGGGACAGGGTGGGGTGGCTACACCTTC.

This chain joins TRBV7-3 and TRBJ2-1; perhaps TRBD2 as D (7 bases). Germline CDR1 SGHTA, CDR2 FQGTGA. The CDR3 covers 15 residues. V was shortened by 2 bases and J by 6 bases, with 14 bases between the two germline ends. The CDR3 loop is CASSLAGASFNEQFF. Written as DNA, the CDR3 is TGTGCCAGCAGCTTAGCGGGGGCCAGTTTCAATGAGCAGTTCTTC. The entire variable domain, with the rest obtained from reference TRBV7-3 and TRBJ2-1, is as follows: GAGVSQTPSNKVTEKGKYVELRCDPISGHTALYWYRQSLGQGPEFLIYFQGTGAADDSGLPNDRFFAVRPEGSVSTLKIQRTERGDSAVYLCASSLAGASFNEQFFGPGTRLTVL.

The chain combines TRBV11-2 with TRBJ2-7; TRBD1 agrees at 8 bases. Per the germline V gene, CDR1 is SGHAT and CDR2 is FQNNGV. The V and J ends lost 5 bases and 3 bases, in that order; junction bases with no gene match: 6. This CDR3 has 14 amino acids. CDR3 nucleotides: TGTGCCAGCAGCCCCCAGGGGGCCTACTACGAGCAGTACTTC. It translates to CASSPQGAYYEQYF.

This clone was recorded once. The chain recombines TRBV3-1 (or the pseudogene TRBV3-2) with TRBJ1-2; 7 positions agree with TRBD1. After removal of 8 bases from V and 7 bases from J, the junction contained 13 bases not matched to a gene. Per germline, CDR1 LGHDT and CDR2 YNNKEL (reference sequence). The CDR3 has 14 amino acids. The CDR3 loop reads CASQKKGAFLGYTF. The CDR3 DNA follows: TGTGCCAGCCAGAAGAAGGGGGCCTTCCTTGGCTACACCTTC.

This chain uses TRBV3-1 (or the pseudogene TRBV3-2) with TRBJ2-5; tentatively, D is TRBD1 (6 bases). Germline CDR1 reads LGHDT; CDR2 reads YNNKEL (reference sequence). The length of the CDR3 is 15 residues. With 6 bases removed from V and 0 bases from J, the gap between germline ends came to 14 bases. CDR3 in DNA: TGTGCCAGCAGTCTGGGACACCGGTACCAAGAGACCCAGTACTTC. It translates to CASSLGHRYQETQYF.

V gene TRBV7-3 combines with J gene TRBJ2-3; D may be TRBD1 (5 bases). The germline CDR1 and CDR2 sequences are SGHTA and FQGTGA. Trimming took off 4 bases at V and 0 bases at J, with 14 bases between the two ends. The CDR3 runs 16 residues. CDR3 protein: CASSSGVAGSTDTQYF. The CDR3 region has the DNA TGTGCCAGCAGCTCAGGTGTGGCAGGGAGCACAGATACGCAGTATTTT.

The chain uses TRBV5-4 and TRBJ2-5; TRBD2 matches 9 bases. Per germline, CDR1 SGHNT and CDR2 YYREEE (reference sequence). V trimming: 0 bases; J trimming: 2 bases; junction bases outside the gene matches: 8. This CDR3 is built from 17 residues. The CDR3 sequence: CASSLGASGAPQETQYF. CDR3 nucleotides: TGTGCCAGCAGCTTGGGGGCTAGCGGGGCCCCTCAAGAGACCCAGTACTTC.

This clone was counted once. V and J are TRBV9 and TRBJ2-3; TRBD2 aligns across 8 bases. CDR3 length: 15 amino acids. The V segment lost 4 bases and the J segment 5 bases; nucleotides outside the gene matches: 9. Per germline, CDR1 SGDLS and CDR2 YYNGEE. DNA of the CDR3: TGTGCCAGCAGCCCGCACGGGGGGGGGCAAGATACGCAGTATTTT. Its translation: CASSPHGGGQDTQYF.

This chain joins TRBV5-4 and TRBJ2-6; either TRBD1 or TRBD2 may fit D (5 bases each). This CDR3 region has 19 residues. Germline CDR1 SGHNT, CDR2 YYREEE (reference sequence). The V end was cut by 4 bases, the J end by 0 bases, with 20 bases between. CDR3 sequence (DNA): TGTGCCAGCAGCGCTGGGGGAGATAAAAAGTACTCTGGGGCCAACGTCCTGACTTTC. Protein product: CASSAGGDKKYSGANVLTF. Drawing the rest from reference TRBV5-4 and TRBJ2-6, the complete variable domain is ETGVTQSPTHLIKTRGQQVTLRCSSQSGHNTVSWYQQALGQGPQFIFQYYREEENGRGNFPPRFSGLQFPNYSSELNVNALELDDSALYLCASSAGGDKKYSGANVLTFGAGSRLTVL.

This sequence joins TRBV4-3 and TRBJ1-4; 10 bases agree with TRBD1. After removal of 3 bases from V and 2 bases from J, the junction contained 6 bases not matched to a gene. The CDR3 is 17 amino acids. Germline loops: CDR1 LGHNA, CDR2 YSLEER. CDR3 loop: CASSQGQGIGTNEKLFF. The CDR3 DNA reads TGCGCCAGCAGCCAGGGACAGGGGATAGGCACTAATGAAAAACTGTTTTTT.

The genes are TRBV6-1 and TRBJ1-5; D is perhaps TRBD1 (5 bases). This CDR3 contains 19 residues. V was cut by 3 bases and J by 0 bases, with 21 bases left in between. CDR1 and CDR2 (germline): MNHNS, SASEGT. CDR3 nucleotides: TGTGCCAGCAGTGAGGGGCTCGCCCCCCGGATTGATAGCAATCAGCCCCAGCATTTT. Translating it yields CASSEGLAPRIDSNQPQHF.

The CDR3 DNA sequence: TGTGCCAGCAGTGATCATACCGGGACAGCTCCCAATCAGCCCCAGCATTTT. This encodes CASSDHTGTAPNQPQHF. The genes are TRBV6-4 and TRBJ1-5; 7 nucleotides agree with TRBD1. The germline CDR1 and CDR2 sequences are MRHNA and SNTAGT. CDR3 length: 17 amino acids. The V segment lost 3 bases and the J segment 3 bases; nucleotides outside the gene matches: 11.